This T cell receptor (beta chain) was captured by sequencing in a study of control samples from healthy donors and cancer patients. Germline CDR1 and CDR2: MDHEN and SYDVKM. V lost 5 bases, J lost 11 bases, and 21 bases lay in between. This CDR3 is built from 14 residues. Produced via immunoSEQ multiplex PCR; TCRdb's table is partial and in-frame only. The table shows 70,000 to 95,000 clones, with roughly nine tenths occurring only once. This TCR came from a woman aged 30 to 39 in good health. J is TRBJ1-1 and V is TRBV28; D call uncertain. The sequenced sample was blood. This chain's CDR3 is CASSIQTPVLGAFF. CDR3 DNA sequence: TGTGCCAGCAGTATACAGACGCCGGTTCTGGGCGCTTTCTTT.